This TCR beta chain was obtained from a study of CXCR3-negative and CXCR3-positive naive CD8 T cells. General study findings and limits: Both naive subsets carried similar amounts of surface CD5, so TCR strength was inferred from TRB CDR3 properties. Within a donor, both naive subsets shared TRBV-TRBJ usage, unlike memory cells. CXCR3-negative naive cells had less hydrophobic TRB CDR3s than did CXCR3-positive naive cells. Cryopreservation partially decreased CXCR3 expression, and most assays used fresh PBMCs.

On this clonotype itself: Its antigen is undetermined.

The CDR3 sequence is 13 residues long. Germline CDR1 MGHDK, CDR2 SYGVNS. Within the CD8+ T cell compartment, naive cells were CD45RO-CCR7+CD27+CD95-. Carrying UMI labels, the TRB cDNA libraries were prepared through 5' RACE. TCRdb reprocessed the 5' RACE reads and keeps a single row for each CDR3 protein, giving no DNA. The sample table includes 75,000 to 100,000 distinct CDR3 sequences. This TCR was recovered from a human donor in good health. Some clones in this sample may be carry-over from other donors' samples. This chain connects TRBV25-1 to TRBJ2-3. Sequenced sample: naive CXCR3+ CD8+ T cells from blood. Regarding subset: CD45RO-CCR7+CD27+CD95- naive CD8+ T cells expressing CXCR3 (TNR3+). The chain's CDR3 is CASSAQNTDTQYF.